The 17 T cell receptor beta chains below were found in one sample sequenced in a study of OX40 agonist ivuxolimab in advanced cancers. Preparation of the library involved the immunoSEQ multiplex PCR assay. Sourced from immuneACCESS, this table was stored by TCRdb with only in-frame sequences that have V and J called. A share of the clones is absent; for the studies checked, an unresolved V gene accounts for under half, and the remainder has no known explanation. The sample profile shows about 35,000 clones; roughly 84% of them were found once. Approximately 1.8% of the sample comes from the top ten. The source material was CD4+ or CD8+ T cells sorted from blood, sampled in a trial of the OX40 agonist ivuxolimab. These receptors came from an adult with an advanced solid tumor such as melanoma, head and neck, liver or kidney cancer.

The chain joins TRBV18 to TRBJ2-3; D not resolved. The length of the CDR3 is 15 residues. Germline V gene data show CDR1 as KGHSH and CDR2 as LQKENI. V lost 2 bases to trimming and J lost 0 bases, with 9 bases between them. The DNA of the CDR3 is TGTGCCAGCTCACCAACAGCCGCTAGCACAGATACGCAGTATTTT. Translating gives CASSPTAASTDTQYF.

The V and J genes are TRBV28 and TRBJ1-1; D is ambiguous. CDR1 and CDR2 from the germline V gene are MDHEN and SYDVKM. Trimming left V 8 bases short and J 1 base short, with 23 bases between. CDR3 length: 17 amino acids. This CDR3 is CASSGVGMGKRNTEAFF. CDR3 nucleotides: TGTGCCAGCTCCGGGGTGGGAATGGGTAAGAGGAACACTGAAGCTTTCTTT.

The gene calls are TRBV19 and TRBJ2-5; 8 bases match TRBD1. Germline V gives CDR1 LNHDA, CDR2 SQIVND (reference sequence). The CDR3 loop spans 13 amino acids. Trimming at V came to 6 bases and at J to 4 bases, leaving 4 bases not matched to a gene. DNA of the CDR3: TGTGCCAGTAGCCAGGGGACAGGAGAGACCCAGTACTTC. Translation: CASSQGTGETQYF.

J is TRBJ2-7 and V is TRBV7-9; D is uncertain. CDR1 is SEHNR and CDR2 is FQNEAQ in the germline V gene (reference sequence). V was cut by 8 bases and J by 3 bases, with 8 bases left in between. The CDR3 covers 11 residues. The CDR3 DNA follows: TGTGCCAGCGCTGCGGACTACGAGCAGTACTTC. Translated: CASAADYEQYF. The full variable domain, in which reference TRBV7-9 and TRBJ2-7 provide the parts outside the CDR3, is DTGVSQNPRHKITKRGQNVTFRCDPISEHNRLYWYRQTLGQGPEFLTYFQNEAQLEKSRLLSDRFSAERPKGSFSTLEIQRTEQGDSAMYLCASAADYEQYFGPGTRLTVT.

The chain is built from TRBV6-6 and TRBJ2-7, with 7 bases fitting TRBD1. Germline V gene lookup returns CDR1 MNHNY and CDR2 SVGAGI (reference sequence). The CDR3 length is 14 residues. V lost 5 bases to trimming and J lost 0 bases; unmatched junction nucleotides: 4. This CDR3 reads CASSGTDISYEQYF. As DNA, the CDR3 is TGTGCCAGCAGTGGGACAGACATCTCCTACGAGCAGTACTTC.

This clone was seen only once. V and J are TRBV11-2 and TRBJ2-7; no clear D. The CDR3 runs 15 residues. V lost 5 bases, J lost 2 bases, and 16 bases lay in between. Germline lookup yields CDR1 SGHAT and CDR2 FQNNGV. In DNA, the CDR3 is TGTGCCAGCAGCGTAAGGCCCCAGCCAACCTACGAGCAGTACTTC. It specifies CASSVRPQPTYEQYF.

The chain is built from TRBV18 and TRBJ2-7; a possible D gene is TRBD2 (6 bases). Trimming removed 5 bases at V and 0 bases at J, with 17 bases between. Germline CDR1 reads KGHSH; CDR2 reads LQKENI. The length of the CDR3 is 16 residues. The CDR3 bases are TGTGCCAGCTCAGCATCCGGGACTGGGAACTCCTACGAGCAGTACTTC. Residues: CASSASGTGNSYEQYF.

The rearrangement uses TRBV7-9 and TRBJ1-1; D gene uncertain. This CDR3 contains 12 residues. The V end was cut by 1 base, the J end by 11 bases, with 11 bases between. The germline V gene encodes CDR1 SEHNR and CDR2 FQNEAQ (reference sequence). The CDR3 DNA reads as TGTGCCAGCAGCTTAGAAGGGTATGGGGCTTTCTTT. This translates into CASSLEGYGAFF. The variable domain in full, completed from reference TRBV7-9 and TRBJ1-1, reads DTGVSQNPRHKITKRGQNVTFRCDPISEHNRLYWYRQTLGQGPEFLTYFQNEAQLEKSRLLSDRFSAERPKGSFSTLEIQRTEQGDSAMYLCASSLEGYGAFFGQGTRLTVV.

The CDR3 region has the DNA TGTGCCAGCAGCTTAGTGACGACGTACGGGGGCCGCTATGGCTACACCTTC. Translated, it gives CASSLVTTYGGRYGYTF. V gene TRBV11-2 combines with J gene TRBJ1-2, with D maybe TRBD1 (6 bases). Trimming cost V 1 base and J 4 bases, with 19 bases left between them. From germline, CDR1 is SGHAT and CDR2 FQNNGV. CDR3 length equals 17 residues.

The chain recombines TRBV7-2 with TRBJ2-7; TRBD2 matches 9 bases. CDR1 and CDR2 (germline): SGHTA, FQGNSA. V was pared by 7 bases and J by 2 bases, with 9 bases of the junction left unmatched. There are 15 residues in the CDR3. CDR3 in amino acids: CASTLGLAGTYEQYF. For the CDR3, the DNA is TGTGCCAGCACCCTAGGGCTAGCGGGGACCTACGAGCAGTACTTC.

The chain couples TRBV6-5 to TRBJ2-3; no reliable D call. The V end lost 7 bases, the J end lost 0 bases, and 5 bases lay between the germline ends. Germline V CDR1 and CDR2: MNHEY, SVGAGI. This CDR3 contains 12 residues. CDR3 loop: CASTSSTDTQYF. The CDR3 nucleotides read TGTGCCAGCACATCTAGCACAGATACGCAGTATTTT.

The chain joins TRBV7-2 to TRBJ2-3, with TRBD1 as a possible D gene (6 bases). In germline, CDR1 is SGHTA, CDR2 FQGNSA. This CDR3 spans 16 amino acids. V was cut by 1 base and J by 1 base, with 12 bases left in between. The CDR3 region is CASSLVPAGGTDTQYF. CDR3 sequence (DNA): TGTGCCAGCAGCTTAGTTCCCGCAGGGGGCACAGATACGCAGTATTTT. Using reference TRBV7-2 and TRBJ2-3 for the parts outside the CDR3, the full variable domain is GAGVSQSPSNKVTEKGKDVELRCDPISGHTALYWYRQSLGQGLEFLIYFQGNSAPDKSGLPSDRFSAERTGGSVSTLTIQRTQQEDSAVYLCASSLVPAGGTDTQYFGPGTRLTVL.

The chain couples TRBV6-6 to TRBJ1-5, with a possible D match to TRBD1 (5 bases). Germline V gene data show CDR1 as MNHNY and CDR2 as SVGAGI (reference sequence). The CDR3 covers 13 residues. Trimming took off 7 bases at V and 7 bases at J, with 14 bases between the two ends. CDR3 nucleotide sequence: TGTGCCAGCACCAATAGGGGAGGGCAGCCCCAGCATTTT. This gives the protein CASTNRGGQPQHF.

The CDR3 protein is CASSSGQGSFAIYEQYF. In DNA, the CDR3 is TGTGCCAGTAGTAGTGGACAGGGATCTTTCGCAATCTACGAGCAGTACTTC. The rearrangement uses TRBV19 and TRBJ2-7, with TRBD1 matching 8 bases. The CDR3 runs to 17 residues. The germline V gene encodes CDR1 LNHDA and CDR2 SQIVND (reference sequence). V was clipped by 4 bases and J by 3 bases; unmatched bases: 14. The variable domain in full, completed from reference TRBV19 and TRBJ2-7, reads DGGITQSPKYLFRKEGQNVTLSCEQNLNHDAMYWYRQDPGQGLRLIYYSQIVNDFQKGDIAEGYSVSREKKESFPLTVTSAQKNPTAFYLCASSSGQGSFAIYEQYFGPGTRLTVT.

This clone was seen just once. The chain has TRBV5-1 and TRBJ2-7; D gene uncertain. The ends were cut back, 1 base at V and 7 bases at J, with 9 bases in the middle. The CDR3 is 12 amino acids. In germline, CDR1 is SGHRS, CDR2 YFSETQ. The CDR3: CASSLTGGEQYF. CDR3 coding DNA: TGCGCCAGCAGCTTGACGGGTGGGGAGCAGTACTTC. Full variable domain (remainder filled in from reference TRBV5-1 and TRBJ2-7): KAGVTQTPRYLIKTRGQQVTLSCSPISGHRSVSWYQQTPGQGLQFLFEYFSETQRNKGNFPGRFSGRQFSNSRSEMNVSTLELGDSALYLCASSLTGGEQYFGPGTRLTVT.

The gene calls are TRBV10-3 and TRBJ2-1; 13 bases map to TRBD2. This CDR3 spans 15 amino acids. Germline CDR1 and CDR2: ENHRY and SYGVKD. J lost 4 bases, V lost 6 bases, and 3 bases had no gene match. The CDR3 nucleotides are TGTGCCATCAGACCGGGACTAGCGGGGTACAATGAGCAGTTCTTC. Its protein is CAIRPGLAGYNEQFF.

J is TRBJ2-1 and V is TRBV5-1; tentatively, D is TRBD2 (6 bases). The CDR3 loop spans 15 amino acids. V lost 0 bases, J lost 0 bases, and 7 bases lay in between. Germline assignment: CDR1 SGHRS and CDR2 YFSETQ. The CDR3 nucleotides are TGCGCCAGCAGCTTGGACGGGAGCTCCTACAATGAGCAGTTCTTC. Translating it yields CASSLDGSSYNEQFF. The entire variable domain, with the rest obtained from reference TRBV5-1 and TRBJ2-1, is as follows: KAGVTQTPRYLIKTRGQQVTLSCSPISGHRSVSWYQQTPGQGLQFLFEYFSETQRNKGNFPGRFSGRQFSNSRSEMNVSTLELGDSALYLCASSLDGSSYNEQFFGPGTRLTVL.